These 20 T cell receptor beta chains share one sample of origin, sequenced in a study of blood T cell repertoires in COVID-19. Sequenced by immunoSEQ multiplex PCR; TCRdb stores in-frame clones only, minus some. The sample carries about 180,000 clones, 70% to 90% recorded once. Material for sequencing was peripheral blood. The origin of the receptors is a woman in her twenties or thirties with acute or convalescent COVID-19.

The chain combines TRBV7-2 with TRBJ2-3, with TRBD2 as a possible D gene (5 bases). V was cut by 4 bases and J by 6 bases, with 14 bases left in between. The CDR3 spans 14 residues. Per the germline V gene, CDR1 is SGHTA and CDR2 is FQGNSA. The CDR3 nucleotides read TGTGCCAGCAGCTACTCGGAAGCGGCGGATACGCAGTATTTT. It is translated as CASSYSEAADTQYF.

The chain recombines TRBV30 with TRBJ1-1; a weak D match, TRBD1 (6 bases). CDR3 size: 13 residues. The germline gives CDR1 GTSNPN, CDR2 SVGIG (reference sequence). The ends were cut back, 3 bases at V and 0 bases at J, with 8 bases in the middle. The CDR3 protein is CAWRDSMNTEAFF. DNA for the CDR3: TGTGCCTGGAGGGACAGTATGAACACTGAAGCTTTCTTT.

This chain joins TRBV19 and TRBJ1-5; no firm D call. The CDR3 is 12 amino acids. Germline V lookup: CDR1 LNHDA, CDR2 SQIVND (reference sequence). V gave up 5 bases and J gave up 5 bases, with 7 bases separating them. This CDR3 reads CASSPRYQPQHF. The CDR3 coding sequence is TGTGCCAGTAGTCCGAGGTATCAGCCCCAGCATTTT.

This chain joins TRBV19 and TRBJ2-3, with D possibly TRBD1 on 6 matching bases. The CDR3 is 15 amino acids. The germline V gene has CDR1 LNHDA and CDR2 SQIVND (reference sequence). Trimming removed 5 bases from V and 8 bases from J, with 20 bases in between. CDR3 nucleotides: TGTGCCAGTAGTTCCCAGGGGCAGGGGACCGGTACGCAGTATTTT. Its protein product is CASSSQGQGTGTQYF.

The V gene is TRBV11-3, the J gene TRBJ2-7; 11 bases are a match to TRBD2. Losses at the gene ends were 5 bases for V and 3 bases for J; bases not matched to a gene: 9. This CDR3 contains 16 residues. CDR1 and CDR2 from the germline V gene are SGHNT and YENEEA. The CDR3 nucleotides are TGTGCCAGCAGCCTGCGGACTAGCGGGTATTACTACGAGCAGTACTTC. This gives the protein CASSLRTSGYYYEQYF.

The chain recombines TRBV5-5 with TRBJ2-1; D is possibly TRBD1 (6 bases). V was clipped by 4 bases and J by 5 bases, with 16 bases between them. The CDR3 is made up of 15 amino acids. Germline V gene sequence: CDR1 SGHKS, CDR2 YYEKEE (reference sequence). Here the CDR3 DNA reads TGTGCCAGCAGCCTACAGGGCCCGGGGAACAATGAGCAGTTCTTC. Encoded protein: CASSLQGPGNNEQFF.

The chain links TRBV10-3 to TRBJ2-1, with TRBD1 identical over 7 bases. J gave up 0 bases and V 3 bases, and 5 bases lay outside the gene matches. Per germline, CDR1 ENHRY and CDR2 SYGVKD. This CDR3 spans 16 amino acids. CDR3 sequence: CAISDQQGNSYNEQFF. The CDR3 DNA reads as TGTGCCATCAGTGACCAACAGGGGAACTCCTACAATGAGCAGTTCTTC.

The chain carries TRBV5-6 and TRBJ2-3; TRBD1 might be the D (7 bases). Looked up from germline, CDR1 is SGHDT and CDR2 is YYEEEE. The CDR3 runs 14 residues. V lost 3 bases, J lost 5 bases, and 13 bases lay in between. This chain's CDR3 is CASSSYRGGDTQYF. The CDR3 coding sequence is TGTGCCAGCAGCTCATACAGGGGAGGAGATACGCAGTATTTT.

J is TRBJ1-2 and V is TRBV7-2, with a weak D call TRBD1 (5 bases). V lost 2 bases, J lost 6 bases, and 10 bases lay in between. Germline CDR1 and CDR2: SGHTA and FQGNSA. This CDR3 region has 13 residues. The chain's CDR3 is CASSLRGVHGYTF. In DNA form, the CDR3 reads TGTGCCAGCAGCTTACGGGGGGTACATGGCTACACCTTC.

The gene calls are TRBV5-6 and TRBJ2-1; the D gene is possibly TRBD2 (5 bases). Trimming pared 5 bases from V and 8 bases from J, leaving 14 bases between. This CDR3 comprises 13 residues. Germline CDR1 SGHDT, CDR2 YYEEEE. The CDR3 protein is CASRGTRTDEQFF. CDR3 in DNA: TGTGCCAGCAGAGGCACTAGGACCGATGAGCAGTTCTTC.

This chain joins TRBV7-2 and TRBJ2-5; 7 bases map to TRBD1. This CDR3 contains 13 residues. Germline-derived CDR1 and CDR2 are SGHTA and FQGNSA. J was trimmed by 4 bases and V by 2 bases; bases with no gene match: 1. The CDR3 DNA follows: TGTGCCAGCAGCTTATCAGGGGGAGAGACCCAGTACTTC. It encodes CASSLSGGETQYF.

This clone occurred a few times. The chain uses TRBV29-1 and TRBJ2-2; 14 bases match TRBD2. The CDR3 covers 16 residues. V lost 7 bases and J lost 4; bases outside the gene matches: 8. Germline V CDR1 and CDR2: SQVTM, ANQGSEA. The CDR3 sequence: CSARTSGRKGTGELFF. Written as DNA, the CDR3 is TGCAGCGCCCGGACTAGCGGGAGGAAGGGCACCGGGGAGCTGTTTTTT.

This sequence joins TRBV12-3 or TRBV12-4 and TRBJ2-7; the match to TRBD1 covers 7 bases. This CDR3 contains 11 residues. After removal of 6 bases from V and 4 bases from J, the junction contained 0 bases not matched to a gene. The CDR3: CASSRGYEQYF. The DNA for the CDR3 is TGTGCCAGCAGCAGGGGGTACGAGCAGTACTTC.

The rearrangement joins TRBV28 to TRBJ1-5; D unresolved. The ends were cut back, 5 bases at V and 6 bases at J, with 8 bases in the middle. This CDR3 is built from 12 residues. The germline V gene has CDR1 MDHEN and CDR2 SYDVKM. The CDR3 nucleotides are TGTGCCAGCAGTCCGGTCGGTCAGCCCCAGCATTTT. It is translated as CASSPVGQPQHF. Based on the CDR3 plus reference TRBV28 and TRBJ1-5, the full variable domain is DVKVTQSSRYLVKRTGEKVFLECVQDMDHENMFWYRQDPGLGLRLIYFSYDVKMKEKGDIPEGYSVSREKKERFSLILESASTNQTSMYLCASSPVGQPQHFGDGTRLSIL.

The CDR3 nucleotides read TGTGCCAGCAGCAGGAAGGGACTAGCGGAGAACACAGATACGCAGTATTTT. As protein: CASSRKGLAENTDTQYF. V usage is TRBV12-1 and J usage is TRBJ2-3; TRBD2 is taken as the D call from the table, unchecked against the DNA. TRBV12-1 is flagged as a pseudogene. The CDR3 extends over 17 amino acids.

The genes are TRBV4-2 and TRBJ2-1; D might be TRBD2 (6 bases). V lost 0 bases and J lost 4, with 13 bases in between. The germline gives CDR1 LGHNA, CDR2 YNFKEQ. This CDR3 region has 16 residues. CDR3 region: CASSQEPGTRYNEQFF. The CDR3 nucleotides read TGTGCCAGCAGCCAAGAGCCGGGGACTCGGTACAATGAGCAGTTCTTC.

J is TRBJ1-4 and V is TRBV19; 9 bases line up with TRBD1. The trim removed 5 bases at V and 5 bases at J, leaving 6 bases unmatched. Germline loops: CDR1 LNHDA, CDR2 SQIVND (reference sequence). The CDR3 is 15 amino acids. The CDR3 region has the DNA TGTGCCAGTAGTGCCAGGGGACAGGGAAATGAAAAACTGTTTTTT. Translating gives CASSARGQGNEKLFF.

The chain employs TRBV3-1 (or the pseudogene TRBV3-2) and TRBJ1-5; no definite D call. This CDR3 spans 14 amino acids. Germline V lookup: CDR1 LGHDT, CDR2 YNNKEL (reference sequence). The ends were cut back, 0 bases at V and 2 bases at J, with 5 bases in the middle. The CDR3 here is CASSQDPGNQPQHF. DNA of the CDR3: TGTGCCAGCAGCCAAGATCCGGGCAATCAGCCCCAGCATTTT.

The chain links TRBV5-6 to TRBJ2-6; D may be TRBD2 (5 bases). This CDR3 spans 16 amino acids. With 1 base removed from V and 2 bases from J, the gap between germline ends came to 10 bases. Germline loops: CDR1 SGHDT, CDR2 YYEEEE. CDR3 residues: CASSLSSGTGANVLTF. In nucleotides, the CDR3 is TGTGCCAGCAGCTTGTCGTCGGGAACTGGGGCCAACGTCCTGACTTTC.

This clone is a singleton in its sample. The rearrangement links TRBV28 to TRBJ2-1; the match to TRBD2 covers 14 bases. Germline CDR1 and CDR2: MDHEN and SYDVKM. V lost 6 bases, J lost 10 bases, and 5 bases stayed unmatched. The CDR3 extends over 14 amino acids. The CDR3 spells CASRGTSGSEEQFF. For the CDR3, the DNA is TGTGCCAGCAGGGGGACTAGCGGGAGTGAGGAGCAGTTCTTC. The variable domain in full, with the rest retrieved from reference TRBV28 and TRBJ2-1, is DVKVTQSSRYLVKRTGEKVFLECVQDMDHENMFWYRQDPGLGLRLIYFSYDVKMKEKGDIPEGYSVSREKKERFSLILESASTNQTSMYLCASRGTSGSEEQFFGPGTRLTVL.